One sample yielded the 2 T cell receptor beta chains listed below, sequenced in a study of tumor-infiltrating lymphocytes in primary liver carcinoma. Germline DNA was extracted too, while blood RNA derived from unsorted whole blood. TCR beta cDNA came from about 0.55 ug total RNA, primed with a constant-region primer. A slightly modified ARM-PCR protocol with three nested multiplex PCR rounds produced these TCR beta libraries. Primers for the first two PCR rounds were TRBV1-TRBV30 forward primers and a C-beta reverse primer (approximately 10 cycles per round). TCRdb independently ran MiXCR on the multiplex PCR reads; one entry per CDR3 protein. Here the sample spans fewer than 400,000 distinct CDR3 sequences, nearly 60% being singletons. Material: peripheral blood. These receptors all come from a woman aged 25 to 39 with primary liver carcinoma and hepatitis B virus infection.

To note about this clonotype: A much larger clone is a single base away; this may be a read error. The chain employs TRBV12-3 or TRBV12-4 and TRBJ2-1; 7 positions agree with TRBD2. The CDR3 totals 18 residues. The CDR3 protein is CDSSSSLRTSRTRNEQFF. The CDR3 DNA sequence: TGTGACAGCAGTTCCAGCTTGAGGACTAGTCGTACTCGTAATGAGCAGTTCTTC.

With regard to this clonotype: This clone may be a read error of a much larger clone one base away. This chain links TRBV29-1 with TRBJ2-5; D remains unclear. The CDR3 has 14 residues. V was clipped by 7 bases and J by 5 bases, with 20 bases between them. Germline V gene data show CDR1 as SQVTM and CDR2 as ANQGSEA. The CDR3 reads CSDSAPAYAETQYF. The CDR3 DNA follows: TGCAGCGATTCCGCTCCAGCGTATGCGGAGACCCAGTACTTC. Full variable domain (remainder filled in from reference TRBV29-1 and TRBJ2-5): SAVISQKPSRDICQRGTSLTIQCQVDSQVTMMFWYRQQPGQSLTLIATANQGSEATYESGFVIDKFPISRPNLTFSTLTVSNMSPEDSSIYLCSDSAPAYAETQYFGPGTRLLVL.